The sequence of this T cell receptor (beta chain) was determined in a study of cytomegalovirus exposure and HLA in healthy donors. CDR1 is MGHRA and CDR2 is YSYEKL in the germline V gene. V lost 0 bases to trimming and J lost 3 bases, with 11 bases between them. The CDR3 extends over 15 amino acids. TCRdb's copy holds only in-frame clones and misses some; the assay was immunoSEQ multiplex PCR. The sample lists 200,000 or so clones, approximately 87% occurring once. This receptor was obtained from a woman aged 18-30 years in good health and CMV-seronegative. The V call is TRBV4-1, the J call TRBJ1-1; perhaps TRBD1 as D (5 bases). The material sequenced was PBMCs. Written as DNA, the CDR3 is TGCGCCAGCAGCCAAGATCCACAGGTCTACACTGAAGCTTTCTTT. It yields the protein CASSQDPQVYTEAFF.